This TCR beta chain is from a study of technical replicates of blood from several donors. This clone was seen a few times. The junction shows a germline mismatch at one end, possibly a read error. The method was immunoSEQ multiplex PCR; TCRdb's version includes in-frame clones alone and lacks a portion of them. This sample has 100,000 or so clones, with over 90% found just once. The CDR3 totals 17 residues. CDR1 and CDR2 from the germline V gene are SGHNT and YENEEA. The sequenced sample consisted of T cells isolated from PBMCs. The source of this sequence is a human donor in good health. The chain is built from TRBV11-3 and TRBJ2-2; D is undetermined. The DNA for the CDR3 is TGTGCCAGCAGCCTAGAGTTCGGGTTGGGGAACACCGGGGAGCTGTTTTTT. Protein sequence: CASSLEFGLGNTGELFF.